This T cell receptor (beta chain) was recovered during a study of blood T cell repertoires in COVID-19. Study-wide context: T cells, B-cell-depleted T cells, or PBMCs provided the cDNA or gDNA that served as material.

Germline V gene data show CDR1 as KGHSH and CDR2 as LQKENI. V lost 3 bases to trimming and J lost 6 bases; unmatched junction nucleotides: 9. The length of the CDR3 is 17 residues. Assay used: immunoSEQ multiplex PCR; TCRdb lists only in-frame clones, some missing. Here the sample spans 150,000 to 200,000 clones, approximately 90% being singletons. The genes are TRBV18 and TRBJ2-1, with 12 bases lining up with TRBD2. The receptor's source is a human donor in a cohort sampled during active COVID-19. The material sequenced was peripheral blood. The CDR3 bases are TGTGCCAGCTCACCGGGGGGCCTAGCGGGAGGGACCAATGAGCAGTTCTTC. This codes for CASSPGGLAGGTNEQFF.